This T cell receptor (beta chain) was profiled in a study of CD8 T cells in ankylosing spondylitis (TCRdb year 2017). As for the study more broadly: The study profiled T cell receptor beta repertoires in healthy donors and ankylosing spondylitis patients to find disease-linked TCR variants. The full study cohort was made up of about 25 ankylosing spondylitis patients and about a hundred healthy donors. Peripheral blood was sampled, and synovial fluid was also collected from ankylosing spondylitis patients.

General study outcomes and caveats: Blood from ankylosing spondylitis patients appeared to be characterized by a TCR beta motif made up of several highly homologous amino acid variants. Significant enrichment of the disease-linked clones was reported in matched synovial fluid samples from ankylosing spondylitis patients. In peripheral blood, the disease-linked clones were found at relatively low frequencies and had a CD8+ phenotype. Some motif variants had previously been reported in the synovial fluid and blood of reactive arthritis patients, which suggests shared mechanisms of disease initiation.

For CDR1 and CDR2, the germline V gene lists KGHDR and SFDVKD. The CDR3 spans 15 residues, from the cysteine through the phenylalanine. Left in the record is the CDR3 DNA by itself, 45 bases read in frame from the first base. V is cut by 4 bases and J by 4 bases, and the space between the germline ends is 13 bases. Sequencing was carried out with an Illumina HiSeq 2500. Quantitative 5'-RACE with molecular barcodes was used to prepare TCR beta libraries. On the study's bioinformatics: To identify disease-linked TCR variants, a new computational method was used, one built on a probabilistic model of VDJ rearrangement. TCRdb redid the processing of the public reads, applying fastp at Q25 and MiXCR, and retained in-frame beta chains. Rows matching on CDR3 protein sequence are summarized as one entry with the most common DNA and genes. These V and J calls rely on TCRdb rather than the paper's analysis. Within this sample are approximately 520,000 distinct CDR3 sequences, with roughly 5.2% of them counted one time only. The top ten clonotypes cover roughly 3.5% of the sample.

This clonotype was recorded at least ten times. It has no known antigen specificity. No much larger clone exists at a distance of one base, and base qualities are not known. The sequence is built from TRBV24-1 and TRBJ1-5; the D gene assignment is ambiguous. Source material: blood, either unsorted or a sorted T cell fraction (not recorded which). The receptor was derived from a male donor with ankylosing spondylitis. The CDR3 protein is CATSDLTVKNQPQHF. The nucleotide sequence is given as TGTGCCACCAGTGACCTCACAGTTAAAAATCAGCCCCAGCATTTT.